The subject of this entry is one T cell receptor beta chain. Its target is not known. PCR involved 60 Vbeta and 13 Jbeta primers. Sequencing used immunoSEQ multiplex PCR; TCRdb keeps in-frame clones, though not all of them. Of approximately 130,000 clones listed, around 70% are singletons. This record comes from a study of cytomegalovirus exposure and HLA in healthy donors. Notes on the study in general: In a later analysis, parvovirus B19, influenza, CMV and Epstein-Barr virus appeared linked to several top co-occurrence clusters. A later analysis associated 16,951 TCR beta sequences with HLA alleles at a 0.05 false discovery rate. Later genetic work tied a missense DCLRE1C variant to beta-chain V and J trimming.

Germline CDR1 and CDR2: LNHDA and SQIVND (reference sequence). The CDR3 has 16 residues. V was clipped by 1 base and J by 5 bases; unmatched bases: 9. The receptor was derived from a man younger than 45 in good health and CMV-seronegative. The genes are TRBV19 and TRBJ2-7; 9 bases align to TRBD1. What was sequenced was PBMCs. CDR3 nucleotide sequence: TGTGCCAGTAGTATAGCTCCGAACAGGGGGCGCGACGAGCAGTACTTC. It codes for CASSIAPNRGRDEQYF. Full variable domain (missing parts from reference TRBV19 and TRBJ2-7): DGGITQSPKYLFRKEGQNVTLSCEQNLNHDAMYWYRQDPGQGLRLIYYSQIVNDFQKGDIAEGYSVSREKKESFPLTVTSAQKNPTAFYLCASSIAPNRGRDEQYFGPGTRLTVT.